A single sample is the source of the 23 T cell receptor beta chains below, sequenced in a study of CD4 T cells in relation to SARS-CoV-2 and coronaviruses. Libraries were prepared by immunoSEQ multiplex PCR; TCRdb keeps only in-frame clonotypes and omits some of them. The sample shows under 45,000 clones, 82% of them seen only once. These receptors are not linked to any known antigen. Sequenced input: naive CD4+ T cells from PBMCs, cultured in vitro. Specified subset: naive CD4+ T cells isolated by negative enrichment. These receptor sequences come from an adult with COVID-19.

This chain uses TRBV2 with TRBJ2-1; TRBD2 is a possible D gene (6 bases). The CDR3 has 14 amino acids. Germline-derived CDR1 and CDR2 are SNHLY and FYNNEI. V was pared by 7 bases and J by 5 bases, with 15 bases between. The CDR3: CASNYWASDNEQFF. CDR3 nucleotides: TGTGCCAGCAACTATTGGGCTAGCGACAATGAGCAGTTCTTC.

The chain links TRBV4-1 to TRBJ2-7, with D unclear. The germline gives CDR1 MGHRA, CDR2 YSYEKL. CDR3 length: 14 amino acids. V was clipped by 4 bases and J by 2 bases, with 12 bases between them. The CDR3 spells CASSPTRSPYEQYF. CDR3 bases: TGCGCCAGCAGCCCAACACGGAGCCCCTACGAGCAGTACTTC.

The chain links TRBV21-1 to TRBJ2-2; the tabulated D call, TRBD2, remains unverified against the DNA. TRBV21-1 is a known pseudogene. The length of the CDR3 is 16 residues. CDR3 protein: CASPQKRRGNTGELFF. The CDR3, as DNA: TGTGCCAGTCCTCAAAAGCGGAGGGGGAACACCGGGGAGCTGTTTTTT.

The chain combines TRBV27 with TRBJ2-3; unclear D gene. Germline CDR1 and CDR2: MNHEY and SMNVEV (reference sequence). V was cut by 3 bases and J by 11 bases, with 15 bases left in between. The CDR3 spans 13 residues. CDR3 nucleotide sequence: TGTGCCAGCAGTTTTTATCGTGGCTCGGGGCAGTATTTT. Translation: CASSFYRGSGQYF.

As DNA, the CDR3 is TGTGCCAGCAGTCCCACCGGCCAGGGTAGGAATTCACCCCTCCACTTT. Its protein product is CASSPTGQGRNSPLHF. This chain connects TRBV28 to TRBJ1-6, with a possible D match to TRBD1 (5 bases). Germline CDR1 is MDHEN and CDR2 is SYDVKM. The germline V and J ends were trimmed by 5 bases and 7 bases, with 18 bases remaining between them. The CDR3 totals 16 residues.

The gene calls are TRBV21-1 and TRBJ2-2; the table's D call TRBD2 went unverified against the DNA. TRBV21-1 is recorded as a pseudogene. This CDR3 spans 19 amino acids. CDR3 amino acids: CASIIEGEPPRTGAGELFF. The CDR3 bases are TGTGCCAGCATTATTGAGGGAGAACCCCCCCGGACGGGGGCCGGGGAGCTGTTTTTT.

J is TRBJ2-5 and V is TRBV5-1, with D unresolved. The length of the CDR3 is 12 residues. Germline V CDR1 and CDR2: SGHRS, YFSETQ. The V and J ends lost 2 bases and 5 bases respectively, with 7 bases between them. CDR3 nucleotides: TGCGCCAGCAGCTTAACGCGGGAGACCCAGTACTTC. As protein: CASSLTRETQYF.

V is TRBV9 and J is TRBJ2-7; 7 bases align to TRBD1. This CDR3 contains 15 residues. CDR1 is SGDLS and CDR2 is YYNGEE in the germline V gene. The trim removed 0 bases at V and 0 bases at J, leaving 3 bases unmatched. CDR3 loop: CASSVAPGGSYEQYF. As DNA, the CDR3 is TGTGCCAGCAGCGTAGCCCCAGGGGGCTCCTACGAGCAGTACTTC.

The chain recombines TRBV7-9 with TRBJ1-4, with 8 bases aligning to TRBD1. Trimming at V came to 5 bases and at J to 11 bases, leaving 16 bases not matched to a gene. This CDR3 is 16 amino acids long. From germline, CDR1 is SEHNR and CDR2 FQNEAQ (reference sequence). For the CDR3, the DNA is TGTGCCAGCAGCCCCAACCACAGGGGGGTAATGGGGAAACTGTTTTTT. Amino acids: CASSPNHRGVMGKLFF.

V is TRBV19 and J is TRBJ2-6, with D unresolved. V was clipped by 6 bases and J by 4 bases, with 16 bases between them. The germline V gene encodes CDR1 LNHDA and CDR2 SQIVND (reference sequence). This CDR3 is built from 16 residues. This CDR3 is CASSSTEWVGANVLTF. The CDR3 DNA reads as TGTGCCAGTAGCTCAACCGAGTGGGTAGGGGCCAACGTCCTGACTTTC.

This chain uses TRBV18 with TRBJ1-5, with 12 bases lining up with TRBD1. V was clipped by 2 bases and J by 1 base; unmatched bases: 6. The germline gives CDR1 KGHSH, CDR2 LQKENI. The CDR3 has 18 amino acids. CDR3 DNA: TGTGCCAGCTCACCAGGGGGACAGGGGGCTCTAAGCAATCAGCCCCAGCATTTT. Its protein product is CASSPGGQGALSNQPQHF.

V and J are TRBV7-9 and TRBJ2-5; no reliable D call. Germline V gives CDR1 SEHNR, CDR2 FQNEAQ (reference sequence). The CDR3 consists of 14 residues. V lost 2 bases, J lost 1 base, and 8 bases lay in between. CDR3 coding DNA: TGTGCCAGCAGCTTAATAAACAGCCAAGAGACCCAGTACTTC. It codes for CASSLINSQETQYF.

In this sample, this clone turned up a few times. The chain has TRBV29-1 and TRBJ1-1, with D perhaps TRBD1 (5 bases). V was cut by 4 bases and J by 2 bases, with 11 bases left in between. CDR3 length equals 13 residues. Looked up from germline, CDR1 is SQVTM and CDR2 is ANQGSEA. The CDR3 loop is CSVGGPGNTEAFF. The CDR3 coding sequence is TGCAGCGTTGGGGGCCCTGGTAACACTGAAGCTTTCTTT.

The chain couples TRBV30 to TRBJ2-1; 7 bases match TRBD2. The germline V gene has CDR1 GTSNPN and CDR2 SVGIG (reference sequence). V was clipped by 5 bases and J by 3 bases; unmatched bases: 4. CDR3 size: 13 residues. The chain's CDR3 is CAWGASGYNEQFF. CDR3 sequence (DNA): TGTGCCTGGGGGGCTAGCGGCTACAATGAGCAGTTCTTC.

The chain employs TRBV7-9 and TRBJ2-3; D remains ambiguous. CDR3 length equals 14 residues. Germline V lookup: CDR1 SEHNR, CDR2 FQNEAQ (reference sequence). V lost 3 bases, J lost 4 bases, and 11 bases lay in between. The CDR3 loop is CASSFSGFADTQYF. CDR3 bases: TGTGCCAGCAGCTTCTCCGGGTTCGCAGATACGCAGTATTTT.

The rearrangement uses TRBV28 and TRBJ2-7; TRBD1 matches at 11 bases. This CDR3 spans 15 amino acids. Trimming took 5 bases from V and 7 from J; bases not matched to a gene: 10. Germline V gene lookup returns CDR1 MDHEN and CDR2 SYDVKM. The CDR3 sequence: CASSTSGQGAREQYF. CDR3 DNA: TGTGCCAGCAGTACATCAGGACAGGGGGCGCGGGAGCAGTACTTC.

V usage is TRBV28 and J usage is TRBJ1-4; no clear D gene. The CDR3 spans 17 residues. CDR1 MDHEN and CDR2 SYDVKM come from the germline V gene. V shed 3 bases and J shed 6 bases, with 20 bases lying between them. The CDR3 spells CASSFLLGRAVDEKLFF. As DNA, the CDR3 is TGTGCCAGCAGTTTCCTTCTGGGGAGGGCAGTTGATGAAAAACTGTTTTTT.

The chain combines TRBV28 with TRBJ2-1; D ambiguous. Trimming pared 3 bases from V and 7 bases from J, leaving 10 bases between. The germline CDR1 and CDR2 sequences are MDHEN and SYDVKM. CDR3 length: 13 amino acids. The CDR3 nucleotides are TGTGCCAGCAGTTTGTGGAGTTCGAATGAGCAGTTCTTC. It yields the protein CASSLWSSNEQFF.

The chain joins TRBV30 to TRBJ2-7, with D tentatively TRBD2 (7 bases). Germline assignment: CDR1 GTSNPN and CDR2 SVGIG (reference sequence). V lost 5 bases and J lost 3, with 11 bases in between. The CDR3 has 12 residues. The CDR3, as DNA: TGTGCCTGGGGGAGGGGGTTCTACGAGCAGTACTTC. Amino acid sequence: CAWGRGFYEQYF.

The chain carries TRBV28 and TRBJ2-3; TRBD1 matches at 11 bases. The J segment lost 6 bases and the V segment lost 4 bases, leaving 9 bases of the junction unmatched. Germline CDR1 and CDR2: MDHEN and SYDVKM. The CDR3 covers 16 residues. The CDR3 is CASSYPDRGPRDTQYF. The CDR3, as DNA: TGTGCCAGCAGTTATCCGGACAGGGGGCCTCGGGATACGCAGTATTTT.

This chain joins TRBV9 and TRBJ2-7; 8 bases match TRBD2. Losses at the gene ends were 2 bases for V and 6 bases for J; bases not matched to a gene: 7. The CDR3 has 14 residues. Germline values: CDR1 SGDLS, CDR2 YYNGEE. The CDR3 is CASSVSGTLLEQYF. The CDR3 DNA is TGTGCCAGCAGCGTTAGCGGGACCCTCCTCGAGCAGTACTTC.

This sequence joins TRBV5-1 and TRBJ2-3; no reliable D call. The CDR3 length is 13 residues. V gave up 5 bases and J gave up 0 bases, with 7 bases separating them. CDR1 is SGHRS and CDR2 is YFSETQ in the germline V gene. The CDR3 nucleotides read TGCGCCAGCAGTCTGACTAGCACAGATACGCAGTATTTT. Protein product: CASSLTSTDTQYF.

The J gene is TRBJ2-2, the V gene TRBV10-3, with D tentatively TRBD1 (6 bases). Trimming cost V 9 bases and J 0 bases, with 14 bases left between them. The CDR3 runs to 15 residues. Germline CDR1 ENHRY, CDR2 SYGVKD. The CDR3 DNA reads TGTGCCATAAGGACCGGGACAACGAACACCGGGGAGCTGTTTTTT. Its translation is CAIRTGTTNTGELFF.